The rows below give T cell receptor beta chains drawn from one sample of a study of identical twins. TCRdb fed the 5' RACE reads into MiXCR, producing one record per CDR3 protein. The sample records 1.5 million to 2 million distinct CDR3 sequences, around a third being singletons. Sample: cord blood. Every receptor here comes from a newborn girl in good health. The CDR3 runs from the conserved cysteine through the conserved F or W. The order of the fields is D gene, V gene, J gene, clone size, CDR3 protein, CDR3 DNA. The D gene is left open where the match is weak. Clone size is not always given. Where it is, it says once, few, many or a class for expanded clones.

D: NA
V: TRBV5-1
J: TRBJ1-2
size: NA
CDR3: CASSLRTVEYGYTF
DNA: TGCGCCAGCAGCTTGAGGACGGTGGAGTATGGCTACACCTTC

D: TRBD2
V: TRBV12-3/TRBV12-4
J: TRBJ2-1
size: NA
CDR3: CAGSSPGLAGGRIYNEQFF
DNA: TGTGCCGGCAGTTCCCCGGGACTAGCGGGAGGCCGTATCTACAATGAGCAGTTCTTC

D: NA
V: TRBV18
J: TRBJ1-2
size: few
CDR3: CASSPRVENGYTF
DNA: TGTGCCAGCTCACCCAGGGTTGAAAATGGCTACACCTTC

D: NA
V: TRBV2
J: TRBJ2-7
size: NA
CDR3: CASGLFYEQYF
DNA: TGTGCCAGCGGGTTATTTTACGAGCAGTACTTC

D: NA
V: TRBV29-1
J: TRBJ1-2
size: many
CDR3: CSVAPLSQGGGYTF
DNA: TGCAGCGTTGCTCCCCTTTCACAGGGAGGAGGCTACACCTTC

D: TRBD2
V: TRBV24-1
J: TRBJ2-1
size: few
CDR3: CATSDSSSGRASYNEQFF
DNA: TGTGCCACCAGTGATTCCTCTAGCGGGAGGGCCTCCTACAATGAGCAGTTCTTC

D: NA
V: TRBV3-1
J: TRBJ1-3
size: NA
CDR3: CASSQGTNSGNTIYF
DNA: TGTGCCAGCAGCCAAGGGACAAACTCTGGAAACACCATATATTTT

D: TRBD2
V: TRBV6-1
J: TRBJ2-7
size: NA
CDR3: CASSSETSGLYEQYF
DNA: TGTGCCAGCAGTTCCGAGACTAGCGGCCTCTACGAGCAGTACTTC

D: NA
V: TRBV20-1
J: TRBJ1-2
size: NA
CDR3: CSARQSSNYGYTF
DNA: TGCAGTGCCCGACAGTCCTCTAACTATGGCTACACCTTC

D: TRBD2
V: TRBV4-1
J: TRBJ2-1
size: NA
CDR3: CASSTSESYNEQFF
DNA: TGCGCCAGCAGCACTAGCGAGTCCTACAATGAGCAGTTCTTC

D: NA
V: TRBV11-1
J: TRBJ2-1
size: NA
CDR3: CASSFYRQYNEQFF
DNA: TGTGCCAGCAGCTTTTATAGGCAGTACAATGAGCAGTTCTTC